The TCR beta chain under discussion was sequenced for a study of blood T cell repertoires in COVID-19. Study-level information: T cells, B-cell-depleted T cells, or PBMCs provided the cDNA or gDNA that served as material.

Here immunoSEQ multiplex PCR was the method, and the copy in TCRdb shows in-frame clones only, minus some. The sample has 70,000 or so clones, more than 90% seen once; the top ten hold about 1.5%. Germline CDR1 GTSNPN, CDR2 SVGIG (reference sequence). The ends were cut back, 0 bases at V and 0 bases at J, with 9 bases in the middle. The CDR3 runs 15 residues. The receptor's source is a man aged 50-60 years with acute or convalescent COVID-19. What was sequenced was peripheral blood. V usage is TRBV30 and J usage is TRBJ1-5; no clear D. The CDR3 DNA is TGTGCCTGGAGTGTACCGAAGCCTAGCAATCAGCCCCAGCATTTT. This translates into CAWSVPKPSNQPQHF.